A selection of T cell receptor beta chains follows, all from one sample in a study of blood T cell repertoires in COVID-19. The data were produced by immunoSEQ multiplex PCR, yet TCRdb's version contains in-frame clones alone and is incomplete. In the table there are a few hundred thousand clones, about 82% of which are singletons. The sequenced material came from peripheral blood. The receptors come from a woman in her forties or fifties with acute or convalescent COVID-19. Each CDR3 is given with its conserved first and last residue. The order of the fields is J gene, D gene, V gene, clone size, CDR3 DNA, CDR3 protein. The D gene is left open where the match is weak. Clone sizes are given selectively: once, few, many, or a class where the clone is expanded.

J gene: TRBJ1-1; D gene: -; V gene: TRBV7-9; clone size: -; CDR3 DNA: TGTGCCAGCAGCCCGGGAGAGAAAGCTTTCTTT; CDR3 protein: CASSPGEKAFF
J gene: TRBJ2-6; D gene: TRBD2; V gene: TRBV27; clone size: -; CDR3 DNA: TGTGCCAGCAACGGACGGACTAGCTCTGGGGCCAACGTCCTGACTTTC; CDR3 protein: CASNGRTSSGANVLTF
J gene: TRBJ1-5; D gene: -; V gene: TRBV27; clone size: -; CDR3 DNA: TGTGCCAGCAGTTTATACGGCTTGGGCAGGGTAGGGCGGTATAGCAATCAGCCCCAGCATTTT; CDR3 protein: CASSLYGLGRVGRYSNQPQHF
J gene: TRBJ1-4; D gene: -; V gene: TRBV30; clone size: -; CDR3 DNA: TGTGCCTGGAGTGTGGGGACACTTAGAGGTGAAAAACTGTTTTTT; CDR3 protein: CAWSVGTLRGEKLFF
J gene: TRBJ1-5; D gene: -; V gene: TRBV5-1; clone size: -; CDR3 DNA: TGCGCCAGCAGCTTGGCAGGGGACAATCAGCCCCAGCATTTT; CDR3 protein: CASSLAGDNQPQHF
J gene: TRBJ1-6; D gene: -; V gene: TRBV6-5; clone size: -; CDR3 DNA: TGTGCCAGCAGTTCTTACAGGAATAATTCACCCCTCCACTTT; CDR3 protein: CASSSYRNNSPLHF
J gene: TRBJ2-7; D gene: TRBD2; V gene: TRBV5-8; clone size: -; CDR3 DNA: TGTGCCAGCAGCTGGGGACTAGCGGGAGGTACTCAGTACTTC; CDR3 protein: CASSWGLAGGTQYF
J gene: TRBJ1-4; D gene: TRBD1; V gene: TRBV18; clone size: -; CDR3 DNA: TGTGCCAGCTCACCACGGGACAGGGGCACTAATGAAAAACTGTTTTTT; CDR3 protein: CASSPRDRGTNEKLFF
J gene: TRBJ2-5; D gene: TRBD2; V gene: TRBV28; clone size: -; CDR3 DNA: TGTGCCAGCAGCGCTGGACTAGCGGGAAGAGAGACCCAGTACTTC; CDR3 protein: CASSAGLAGRETQYF
J gene: TRBJ2-3; D gene: TRBD2; V gene: TRBV7-6; clone size: -; CDR3 DNA: TGTGCCAGCAGCTTCGGCGGGGGAGATACGCAGTATTTT; CDR3 protein: CASSFGGGDTQYF
J gene: TRBJ2-1; D gene: TRBD2; V gene: TRBV10-3; clone size: -; CDR3 DNA: TGTGCCATCAGTTCAGGACTAGCGGCGAACTACAATGAGCAGTTCTTC; CDR3 protein: CAISSGLAANYNEQFF
J gene: TRBJ1-2; D gene: -; V gene: TRBV2; clone size: -; CDR3 DNA: TGTGCCAGCAGTGAACAGGGAGGAGGCTACACCTTC; CDR3 protein: CASSEQGGGYTF
J gene: TRBJ1-5; D gene: -; V gene: TRBV6-5; clone size: -; CDR3 DNA: TGTGCCAGCAGTTACTCCCAGGGGAATCAGCCCCAGCATTTT; CDR3 protein: CASSYSQGNQPQHF
J gene: TRBJ2-1; D gene: TRBD1; V gene: TRBV7-2; clone size: -; CDR3 DNA: TGTGCCAGCAGCCCCCGGGACAGCTCCAATGAGCAGTTCTTC; CDR3 protein: CASSPRDSSNEQFF
J gene: TRBJ2-4; D gene: TRBD2; V gene: TRBV15; clone size: -; CDR3 DNA: TGTGCCACCAGCAGAGACCGGGGGACGGGGGGAGCCAAAAACATTCAGTACTTC; CDR3 protein: CATSRDRGTGGAKNIQYF
J gene: TRBJ1-2; D gene: TRBD1; V gene: TRBV11-2; clone size: -; CDR3 DNA: TGTGCCAGCAGCCCCAGGGGGGCGCTCGGCTACACCTTC; CDR3 protein: CASSPRGALGYTF
J gene: TRBJ2-3; D gene: TRBD1; V gene: TRBV19; clone size: -; CDR3 DNA: TGTGCCAGTAGTATAGGGGACAGGGAGGTTGCAGATACGCAGTATTTT; CDR3 protein: CASSIGDREVADTQYF
J gene: TRBJ2-2; D gene: TRBD1; V gene: TRBV9; clone size: once; CDR3 DNA: TGTGCCAGCAGCCCCAGGACAGGGTTCGGGGAGCTGTTTTTT; CDR3 protein: CASSPRTGFGELFF
J gene: TRBJ2-1; D gene: -; V gene: TRBV4-1; clone size: -; CDR3 DNA: TGCGCCAGCAGCCCCGTACGGTCCAATGAGCAGTTCTTC; CDR3 protein: CASSPVRSNEQFF
J gene: TRBJ2-1; D gene: -; V gene: TRBV7-6; clone size: -; CDR3 DNA: TGTGCCAGCAGCTTAGTAACGGGAGAGGGTCTGGGTGAGCAGTTCTTC; CDR3 protein: CASSLVTGEGLGEQFF
J gene: TRBJ2-1; D gene: -; V gene: TRBV3-1/TRBV3-2; clone size: -; CDR3 DNA: TGTGCCAGCAGTCCCCCTTGGAGGGGGCCCTACTACAATGAGCAGTTCTTC; CDR3 protein: CASSPPWRGPYYNEQFF
J gene: TRBJ2-7; D gene: -; V gene: TRBV7-6; clone size: -; CDR3 DNA: TGTGCCAGCAGCCCCGGTCCCAATTACGAGCAGTACTTC; CDR3 protein: CASSPGPNYEQYF
J gene: TRBJ2-1; D gene: TRBD2; V gene: TRBV28; clone size: -; CDR3 DNA: TGTGCCAGCAGCCCTAGCGGGAGGTACAATGAGCAGTTCTTC; CDR3 protein: CASSPSGRYNEQFF
J gene: TRBJ2-1; D gene: -; V gene: TRBV7-9; clone size: -; CDR3 DNA: TGTGCCAGCAGTCCAGGGGGGTACAATGAGCAGTTCTTC; CDR3 protein: CASSPGGYNEQFF
J gene: TRBJ1-1; D gene: -; V gene: TRBV12-3/TRBV12-4; clone size: -; CDR3 DNA: TGTGCCAGCAGTCCGAGGGGGAAGCGAACGGCTTTCTTT; CDR3 protein: CASSPRGKRTAFF
J gene: TRBJ2-1; D gene: TRBD1; V gene: TRBV18; clone size: few; CDR3 DNA: TGTGCCAGCTCACCACCGAACAGTGGGACAGGGGCAATTGTGCAGTTCTTC; CDR3 protein: CASSPPNSGTGAIVQFF
J gene: TRBJ1-2; D gene: -; V gene: TRBV29-1; clone size: -; CDR3 DNA: TGCAGCGTTCCGGTTACGGTTGCCGATGGCTACACCTTC; CDR3 protein: CSVPVTVADGYTF
J gene: TRBJ2-2; D gene: -; V gene: TRBV9; clone size: -; CDR3 DNA: TGTGCCAGCAGCGTAGTAAGGGGCCACACCGGGGAGCTGTTTTTT; CDR3 protein: CASSVVRGHTGELFF
J gene: TRBJ1-2; D gene: TRBD1; V gene: TRBV19; clone size: once; CDR3 DNA: TGTGCCAGTAGTACGGACAGGGGCCCCTATGGCTACACCTTC; CDR3 protein: CASSTDRGPYGYTF
J gene: TRBJ2-7; D gene: -; V gene: TRBV5-1; clone size: -; CDR3 DNA: TGCGCCAGCAGCCGAAGGTTCGGGGGTTCCTCCTACGAGCAGTACTTC; CDR3 protein: CASSRRFGGSSYEQYF
J gene: TRBJ2-7; D gene: -; V gene: TRBV10-3; clone size: few; CDR3 DNA: TGTGCCATCAGTGAGTCGGCATCCACCTACGAGCAGTACTTC; CDR3 protein: CAISESASTYEQYF
J gene: TRBJ1-4; D gene: -; V gene: TRBV12-3/TRBV12-4; clone size: -; CDR3 DNA: TGTGCCAGCAGTCCACCTACTCGAAAACTGTTTTTT; CDR3 protein: CASSPPTRKLFF
J gene: TRBJ1-6; D gene: -; V gene: TRBV29-1; clone size: once; CDR3 DNA: TGCAGCGTTGGGTTTGGCCAGGCTGATTCACCCCTCCACTTT; CDR3 protein: CSVGFGQADSPLHF
J gene: TRBJ2-2; D gene: TRBD2; V gene: TRBV7-9; clone size: -; CDR3 DNA: TGTGCCAGCAGCTTCCCGAGGCGGGAGGACACCGGGGAGCTGTTTTTT; CDR3 protein: CASSFPRREDTGELFF
J gene: TRBJ2-3; D gene: TRBD1; V gene: TRBV6-4; clone size: -; CDR3 DNA: TGTGCCAGCAGCGGGGACAGCGGCACAGATACGCAGTATTTT; CDR3 protein: CASSGDSGTDTQYF
J gene: TRBJ2-3; D gene: TRBD2; V gene: TRBV12-5; clone size: -; CDR3 DNA: TGTGCTAGTGGTTTCTCCGGGACTAGTGTCGGGACAGATACGCAGTATTTT; CDR3 protein: CASGFSGTSVGTDTQYF
J gene: TRBJ1-2; D gene: TRBD1; V gene: TRBV9; clone size: -; CDR3 DNA: TGTGCCAGCAGCGCACCGGCAGGGACAGAACTCGCTCTGAAGGGCTACACCTTC; CDR3 protein: CASSAPAGTELALKGYTF
J gene: TRBJ2-3; D gene: TRBD2; V gene: TRBV27; clone size: -; CDR3 DNA: TGTGCCAGCAGTTTACGACTAGCGGGACTCACAGATACGCAGTATTTT; CDR3 protein: CASSLRLAGLTDTQYF
J gene: TRBJ2-7; D gene: TRBD1; V gene: TRBV7-2; clone size: -; CDR3 DNA: TGTGCCATCGCCGAACCGACAGGGTCCGAGCAGTACTTC; CDR3 protein: CAIAEPTGSEQYF
J gene: TRBJ2-3; D gene: TRBD2; V gene: TRBV29-1; clone size: once; CDR3 DNA: TGCAGCCTGGATGCAGCGGGAGGCACAGATACGCAGTATTTT; CDR3 protein: CSLDAAGGTDTQYF
J gene: TRBJ1-2; D gene: TRBD1; V gene: TRBV29-1; clone size: -; CDR3 DNA: TGCAGCGTTGATCCGGACAGGGGCGACTTTGGCTACACCTTC; CDR3 protein: CSVDPDRGDFGYTF
J gene: TRBJ2-2; D gene: TRBD1; V gene: TRBV27; clone size: -; CDR3 DNA: TGTGCCAGCAGGCAGACAGGGGAGTTGGAGCTGTTTTTT; CDR3 protein: CASRQTGELELFF
J gene: TRBJ2-4; D gene: TRBD2; V gene: TRBV29-1; clone size: -; CDR3 DNA: TGCAGCGTTGAGGGACTAGCGGGACCCACCATTCAGTACTTC; CDR3 protein: CSVEGLAGPTIQYF
J gene: TRBJ2-1; D gene: -; V gene: TRBV7-8; clone size: -; CDR3 DNA: TGTGCCAGCACCCACAGGACGGGCTACAATGAGCAGTTCTTC; CDR3 protein: CASTHRTGYNEQFF
J gene: TRBJ2-5; D gene: TRBD2; V gene: TRBV28; clone size: -; CDR3 DNA: TGTGCCAGCAGTTTAATGGATCTTGTGCTAGCGGGACGGGAGACCCAGTACTTC; CDR3 protein: CASSLMDLVLAGRETQYF
J gene: TRBJ2-1; D gene: TRBD1; V gene: TRBV5-4; clone size: once; CDR3 DNA: TGTGCCAGCAGCCGGACAGGGGAGGACCGCAATGAGCAGTTCTTC; CDR3 protein: CASSRTGEDRNEQFF
J gene: TRBJ2-7; D gene: TRBD2; V gene: TRBV7-2; clone size: -; CDR3 DNA: TGTGCCAGCAGCCGGGCGGGGGCTAGCGGGACCTACGAGCAGTACTTC; CDR3 protein: CASSRAGASGTYEQYF
J gene: TRBJ2-1; D gene: -; V gene: TRBV5-1; clone size: few; CDR3 DNA: TGCGCCAGCAGCTTGGGGGACAAGTACAATGAGCAGTTCTTC; CDR3 protein: CASSLGDKYNEQFF
J gene: TRBJ2-7; D gene: TRBD2; V gene: TRBV27; clone size: -; CDR3 DNA: TGTGCCAGCAGTTTACATCCCTCAGCTAGCGGTTCCCTCTGGGGGTACGAGCAGTACTTC; CDR3 protein: CASSLHPSASGSLWGYEQYF
J gene: TRBJ2-1; D gene: TRBD2; V gene: TRBV19; clone size: once; CDR3 DNA: TGTGCCAGTAGTAGACTAGCGGGGGGGACCTACAATGAGCAGTTCTTC; CDR3 protein: CASSRLAGGTYNEQFF